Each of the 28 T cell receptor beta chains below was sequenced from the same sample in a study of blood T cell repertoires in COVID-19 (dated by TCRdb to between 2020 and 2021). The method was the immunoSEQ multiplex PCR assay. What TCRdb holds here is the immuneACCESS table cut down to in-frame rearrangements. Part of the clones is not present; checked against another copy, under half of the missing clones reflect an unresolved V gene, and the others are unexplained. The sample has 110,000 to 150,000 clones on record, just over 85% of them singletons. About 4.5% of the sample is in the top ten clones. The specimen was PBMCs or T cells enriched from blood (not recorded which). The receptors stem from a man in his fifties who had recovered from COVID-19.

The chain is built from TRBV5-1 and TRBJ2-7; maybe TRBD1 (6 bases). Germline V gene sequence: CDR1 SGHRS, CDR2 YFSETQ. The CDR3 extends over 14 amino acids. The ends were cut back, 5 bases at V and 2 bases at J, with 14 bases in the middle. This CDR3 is CASSYLTGPYEQYF. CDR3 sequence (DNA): TGCGCCAGCAGTTACCTGACAGGCCCCTACGAGCAGTACTTC.

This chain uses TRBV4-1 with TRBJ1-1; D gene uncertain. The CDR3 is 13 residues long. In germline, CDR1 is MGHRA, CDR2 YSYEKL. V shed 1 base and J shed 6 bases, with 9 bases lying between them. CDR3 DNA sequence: TGCGCCAGCAGCCAAGGATGGCTCCCTGAAGCTTTCTTT. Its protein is CASSQGWLPEAFF.

As DNA, the CDR3 is TGTGCCAGCAGTGGAGCCGGGACAGGGGATGGCTACACCTTC. It translates to CASSGAGTGDGYTF. J is TRBJ1-2 and V is TRBV2, with TRBD1 matching over 10 bases. The CDR3 extends over 14 amino acids. CDR1 is SNHLY, CDR2 FYNNEI, per germline. J lost 6 bases, V lost 4 bases, and 5 bases had no gene match. The whole variable domain, filled in from reference TRBV2 and TRBJ1-2, reads EPEVTQTPSHQVTQMGQEVILRCVPISNHLYFYWYRQILGQKVEFLVSFYNNEISEKSEIFDDQFSVERPDGSNFTLKIRSTKLEDSAMYFCASSGAGTGDGYTFGSGTRLTVV.

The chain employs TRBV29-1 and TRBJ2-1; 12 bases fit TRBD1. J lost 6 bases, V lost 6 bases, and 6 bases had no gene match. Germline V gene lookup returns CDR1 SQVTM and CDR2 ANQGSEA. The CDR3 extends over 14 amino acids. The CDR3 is CSVPGQGAFNEQFF. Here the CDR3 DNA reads TGCAGCGTGCCGGGACAGGGGGCGTTCAATGAGCAGTTCTTC.

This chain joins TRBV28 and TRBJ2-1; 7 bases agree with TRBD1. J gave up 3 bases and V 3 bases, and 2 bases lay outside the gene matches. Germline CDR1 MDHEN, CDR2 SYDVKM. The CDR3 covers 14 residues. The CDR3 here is CASSLRQGYNEQFF. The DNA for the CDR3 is TGTGCCAGCAGTTTGCGACAGGGCTACAATGAGCAGTTCTTC.

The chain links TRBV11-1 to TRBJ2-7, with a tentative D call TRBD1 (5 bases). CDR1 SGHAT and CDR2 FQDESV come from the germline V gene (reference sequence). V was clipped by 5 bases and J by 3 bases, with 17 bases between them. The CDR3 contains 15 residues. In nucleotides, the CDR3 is TGTGCCAGCAGCAAAAGACAGAATAAAGTCTACGAGCAGTACTTC. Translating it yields CASSKRQNKVYEQYF.

CDR3 coding DNA: TGTGCCAGCAGCCAGAGGACATGGGCCTACGAGCAGTACTTC. Translating it yields CASSQRTWAYEQYF. The chain links TRBV6-5 to TRBJ2-7; TRBD1 might be the D (5 bases). This CDR3 spans 14 amino acids. V lost 6 bases, J lost 2 bases, and 14 bases lay in between. The germline V gene has CDR1 MNHEY and CDR2 SVGAGI.

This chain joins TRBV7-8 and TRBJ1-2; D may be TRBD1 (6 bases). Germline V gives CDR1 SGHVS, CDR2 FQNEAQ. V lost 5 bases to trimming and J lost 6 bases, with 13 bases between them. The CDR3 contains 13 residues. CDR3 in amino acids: CASSERTGHGYTF. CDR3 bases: TGTGCCAGCAGCGAACGAACAGGGCATGGCTACACCTTC.

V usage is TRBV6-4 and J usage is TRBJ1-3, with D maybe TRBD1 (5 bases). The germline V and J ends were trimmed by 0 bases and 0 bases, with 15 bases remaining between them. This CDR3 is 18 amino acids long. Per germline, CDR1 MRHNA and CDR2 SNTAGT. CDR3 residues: CASSDSGGRGPSGNTIYF. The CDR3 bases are TGTGCCAGCAGTGACTCCGGGGGGAGGGGACCCTCTGGAAACACCATATATTTT.

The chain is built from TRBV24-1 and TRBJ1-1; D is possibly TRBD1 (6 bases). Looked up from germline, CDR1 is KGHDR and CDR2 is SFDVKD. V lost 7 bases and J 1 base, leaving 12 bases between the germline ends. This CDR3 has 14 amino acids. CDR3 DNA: TGTGCCACCAGAGCCGCCAGGGGGAACACTGAAGCTTTCTTT. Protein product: CATRAARGNTEAFF.

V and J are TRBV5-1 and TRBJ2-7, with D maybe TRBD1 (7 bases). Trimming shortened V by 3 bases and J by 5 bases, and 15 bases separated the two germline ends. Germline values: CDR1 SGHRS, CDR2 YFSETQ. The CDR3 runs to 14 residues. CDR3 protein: CASSSAGGYHEQYF. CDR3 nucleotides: TGCGCCAGCAGCTCTGCAGGGGGGTACCACGAGCAGTACTTC.

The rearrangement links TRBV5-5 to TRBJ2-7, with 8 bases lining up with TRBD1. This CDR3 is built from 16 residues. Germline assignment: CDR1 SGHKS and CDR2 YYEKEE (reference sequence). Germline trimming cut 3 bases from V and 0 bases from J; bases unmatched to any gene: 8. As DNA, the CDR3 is TGTGCCAGCAGCTCGATATCCGGGACAGGCTCCTACGAGCAGTACTTC. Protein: CASSSISGTGSYEQYF.

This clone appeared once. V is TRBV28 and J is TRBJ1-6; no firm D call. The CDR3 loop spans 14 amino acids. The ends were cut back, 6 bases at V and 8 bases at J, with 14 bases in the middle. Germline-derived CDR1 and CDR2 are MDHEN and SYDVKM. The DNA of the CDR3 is TGTGCCAGCAGGATCGTGAGTGAGCATTCACCCCTCCACTTT. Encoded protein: CASRIVSEHSPLHF.

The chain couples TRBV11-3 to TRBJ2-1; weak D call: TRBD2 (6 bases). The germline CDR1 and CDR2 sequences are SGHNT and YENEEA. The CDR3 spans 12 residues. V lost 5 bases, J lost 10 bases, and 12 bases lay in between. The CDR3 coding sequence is TGTGCCAGCAGCGGATCGGGGAGGGAGCAGTTCTTC. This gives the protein CASSGSGREQFF.

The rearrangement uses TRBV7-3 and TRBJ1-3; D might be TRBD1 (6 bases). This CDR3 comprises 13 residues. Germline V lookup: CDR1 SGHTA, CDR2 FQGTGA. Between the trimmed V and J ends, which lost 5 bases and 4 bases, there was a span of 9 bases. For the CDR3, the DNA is TGTGCCAGCAGCGATGGACAGGGAAACACCATATATTTT. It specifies CASSDGQGNTIYF.

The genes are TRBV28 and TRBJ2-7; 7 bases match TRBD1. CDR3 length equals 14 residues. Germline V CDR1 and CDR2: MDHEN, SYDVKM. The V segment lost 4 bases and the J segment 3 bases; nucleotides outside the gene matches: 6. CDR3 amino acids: CASSSATGHYEQYV. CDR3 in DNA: TGTGCCAGCAGTTCAGCGACAGGGCACTACGAGCAGTACGTC.

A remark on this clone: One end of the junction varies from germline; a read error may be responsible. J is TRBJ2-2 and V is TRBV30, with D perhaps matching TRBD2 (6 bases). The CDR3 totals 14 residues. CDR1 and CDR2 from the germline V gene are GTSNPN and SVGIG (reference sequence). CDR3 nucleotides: TGTGCCAGGAGGACTACCACGAACACCGGGGAGCTGTTTTTT. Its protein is CARRTTTNTGELFF.

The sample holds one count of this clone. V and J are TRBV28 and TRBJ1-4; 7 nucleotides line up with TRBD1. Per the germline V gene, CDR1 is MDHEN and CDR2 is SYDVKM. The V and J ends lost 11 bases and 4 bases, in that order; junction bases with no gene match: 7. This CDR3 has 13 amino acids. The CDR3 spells CALAGQLNEKLFF. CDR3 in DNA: TGTGCCCTGGCGGGACAGCTTAATGAAAAACTGTTTTTT. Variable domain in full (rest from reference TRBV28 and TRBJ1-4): DVKVTQSSRYLVKRTGEKVFLECVQDMDHENMFWYRQDPGLGLRLIYFSYDVKMKEKGDIPEGYSVSREKKERFSLILESASTNQTSMYLCALAGQLNEKLFFGSGTQLSVL.

The CDR3 DNA is TGTGCCAGCAGTGACTCGGGACAGAGCTATGGCTACACCTTC. Translating gives CASSDSGQSYGYTF. The chain combines TRBV6-4 with TRBJ1-2; 7 nucleotides agree with TRBD1. Looked up from germline, CDR1 is MRHNA and CDR2 is SNTAGT. Trimming cost V 0 bases and J 4 bases; bases outside gene matches: 2. CDR3 length: 14 residues.

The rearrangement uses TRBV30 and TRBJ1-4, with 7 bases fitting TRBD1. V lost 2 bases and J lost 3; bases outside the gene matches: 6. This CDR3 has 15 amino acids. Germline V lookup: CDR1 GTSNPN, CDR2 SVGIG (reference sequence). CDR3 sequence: CAWSRARGANEKLFF. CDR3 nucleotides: TGTGCCTGGAGTCGAGCCAGGGGGGCTAATGAAAAACTGTTTTTT.

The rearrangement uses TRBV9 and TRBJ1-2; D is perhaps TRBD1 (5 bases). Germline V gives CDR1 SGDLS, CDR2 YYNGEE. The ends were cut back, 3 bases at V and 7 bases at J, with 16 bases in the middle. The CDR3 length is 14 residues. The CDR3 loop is CASSGPGSRSGYTF. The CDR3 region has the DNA TGTGCCAGCAGCGGACCAGGGTCGAGGAGTGGCTACACCTTC.

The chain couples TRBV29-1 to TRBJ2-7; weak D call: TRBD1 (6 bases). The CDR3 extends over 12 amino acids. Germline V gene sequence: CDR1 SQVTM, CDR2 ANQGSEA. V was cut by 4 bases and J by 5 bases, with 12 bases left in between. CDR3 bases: TGCAGCGTTGGTAGGGGGAGCGACGAGCAGTACTTC. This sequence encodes CSVGRGSDEQYF.

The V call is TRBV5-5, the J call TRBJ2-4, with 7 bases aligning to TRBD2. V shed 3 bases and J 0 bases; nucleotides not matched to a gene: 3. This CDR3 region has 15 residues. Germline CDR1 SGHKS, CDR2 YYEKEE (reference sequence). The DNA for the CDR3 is TGTGCCAGCAGCTGGGGGGGTCTAGCCAAAAACATTCAGTACTTC. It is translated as CASSWGGLAKNIQYF.

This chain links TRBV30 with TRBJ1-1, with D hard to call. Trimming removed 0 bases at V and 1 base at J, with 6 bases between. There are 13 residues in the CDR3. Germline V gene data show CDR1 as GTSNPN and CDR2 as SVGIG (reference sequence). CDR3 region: CAWSVNRNTEAFF. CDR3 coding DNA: TGTGCCTGGAGTGTGAACAGGAACACTGAAGCTTTCTTT.

The CDR3 DNA reads as TGTGCCAGCAGCTACGGGGGACAGGGTCACACCGGGGAGCTGTTTTTT. Its protein product is CASSYGGQGHTGELFF. The chain has TRBV5-4 and TRBJ2-2, with 9 bases identical to TRBD1. The CDR3 is 16 residues long. J lost 3 bases, V lost 3 bases, and 6 bases had no gene match. Looked up from germline, CDR1 is SGHNT and CDR2 is YYREEE (reference sequence). The full variable domain, in which reference TRBV5-4 and TRBJ2-2 provide the parts outside the CDR3, is ETGVTQSPTHLIKTRGQQVTLRCSSQSGHNTVSWYQQALGQGPQFIFQYYREEENGRGNFPPRFSGLQFPNYSSELNVNALELDDSALYLCASSYGGQGHTGELFFGEGSRLTVL.

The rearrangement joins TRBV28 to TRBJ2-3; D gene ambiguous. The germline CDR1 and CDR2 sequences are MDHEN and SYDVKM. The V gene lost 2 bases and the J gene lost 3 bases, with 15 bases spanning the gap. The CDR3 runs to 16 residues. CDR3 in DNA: TGTGCCAGCAGTTTAACCCCCCCGGTCCTAACAGATACGCAGTATTTT. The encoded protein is CASSLTPPVLTDTQYF.

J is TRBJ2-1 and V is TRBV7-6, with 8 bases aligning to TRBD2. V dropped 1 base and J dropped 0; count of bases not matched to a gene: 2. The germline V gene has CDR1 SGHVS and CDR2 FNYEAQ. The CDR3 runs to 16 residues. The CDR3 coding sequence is TGTGCCAGCAGCTTAGTAGCGGGGAGCTCCTACAATGAGCAGTTCTTC. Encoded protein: CASSLVAGSSYNEQFF.

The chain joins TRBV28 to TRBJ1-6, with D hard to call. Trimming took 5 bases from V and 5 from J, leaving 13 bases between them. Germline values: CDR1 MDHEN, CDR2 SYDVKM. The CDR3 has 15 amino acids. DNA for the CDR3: TGTGCCAGCAGTCCCCTGGGAGGGAATAATTCACCCCTCCACTTT. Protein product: CASSPLGGNNSPLHF.